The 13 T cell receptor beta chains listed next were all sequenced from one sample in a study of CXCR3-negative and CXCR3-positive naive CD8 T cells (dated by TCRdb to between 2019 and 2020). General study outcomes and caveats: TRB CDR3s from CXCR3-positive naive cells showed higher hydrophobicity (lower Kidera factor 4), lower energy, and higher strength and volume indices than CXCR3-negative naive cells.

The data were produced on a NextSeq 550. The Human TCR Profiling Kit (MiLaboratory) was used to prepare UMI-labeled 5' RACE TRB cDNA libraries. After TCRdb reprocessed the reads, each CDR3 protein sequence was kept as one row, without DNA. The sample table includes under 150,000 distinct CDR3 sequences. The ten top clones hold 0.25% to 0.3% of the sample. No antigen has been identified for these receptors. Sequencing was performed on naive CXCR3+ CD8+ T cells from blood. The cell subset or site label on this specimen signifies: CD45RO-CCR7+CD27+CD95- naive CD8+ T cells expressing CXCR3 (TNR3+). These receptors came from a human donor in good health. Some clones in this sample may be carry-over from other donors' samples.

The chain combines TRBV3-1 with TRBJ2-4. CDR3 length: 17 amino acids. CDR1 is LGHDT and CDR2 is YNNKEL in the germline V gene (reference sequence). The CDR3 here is CASSQDNLALAKNIQYF.

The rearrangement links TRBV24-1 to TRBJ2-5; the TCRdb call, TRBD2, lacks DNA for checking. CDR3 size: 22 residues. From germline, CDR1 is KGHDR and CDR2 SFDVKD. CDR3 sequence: CATSDVGRRDGLAGGPRETQYF.

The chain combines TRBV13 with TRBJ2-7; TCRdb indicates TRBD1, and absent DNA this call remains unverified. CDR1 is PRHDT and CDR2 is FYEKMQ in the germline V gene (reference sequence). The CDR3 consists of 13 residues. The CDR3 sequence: CASSPLTGREQYF.

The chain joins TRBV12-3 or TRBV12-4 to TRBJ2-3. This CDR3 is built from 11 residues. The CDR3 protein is CATRLSDTQYF.

The CDR3 loop is CASSLFARGANTEAFF. The chain couples TRBV28 to TRBJ1-1; TCRdb calls TRBD1, which cannot be checked without DNA. CDR1 MDHEN and CDR2 SYDVKM come from the germline V gene. The CDR3 is 16 residues long.

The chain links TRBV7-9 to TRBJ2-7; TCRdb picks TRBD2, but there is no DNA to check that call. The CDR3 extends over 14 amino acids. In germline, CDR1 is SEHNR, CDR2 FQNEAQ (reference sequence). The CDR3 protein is CASSPTSGVSEQYF.

CDR3 sequence: CASSLGIQLYEQYF. This chain uses TRBV11-2 with TRBJ2-7. The CDR3 loop spans 14 amino acids. Looked up from germline, CDR1 is SGHAT and CDR2 is FQNNGV.

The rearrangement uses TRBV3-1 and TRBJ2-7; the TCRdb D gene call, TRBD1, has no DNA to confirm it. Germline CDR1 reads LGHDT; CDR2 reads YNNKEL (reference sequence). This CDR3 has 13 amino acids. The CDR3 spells CASSQAGQNEQYF.

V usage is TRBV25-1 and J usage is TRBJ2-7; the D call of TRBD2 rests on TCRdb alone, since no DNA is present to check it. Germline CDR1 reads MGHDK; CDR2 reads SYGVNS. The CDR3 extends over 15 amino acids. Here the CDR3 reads CASSEYGPDPYEQYF.

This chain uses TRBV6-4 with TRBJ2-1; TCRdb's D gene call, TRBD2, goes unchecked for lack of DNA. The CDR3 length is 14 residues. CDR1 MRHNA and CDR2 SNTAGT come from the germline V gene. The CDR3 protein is CASSEGLEGNEQFF.

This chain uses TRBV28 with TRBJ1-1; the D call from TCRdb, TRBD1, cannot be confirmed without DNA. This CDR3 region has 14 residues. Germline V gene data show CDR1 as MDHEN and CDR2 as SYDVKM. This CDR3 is CASSFLRGYTEAFF.

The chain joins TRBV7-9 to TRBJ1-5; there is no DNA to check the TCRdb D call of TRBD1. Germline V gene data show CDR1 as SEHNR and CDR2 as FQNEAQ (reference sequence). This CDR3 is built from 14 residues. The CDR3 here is CASSSQAGDQPQHF. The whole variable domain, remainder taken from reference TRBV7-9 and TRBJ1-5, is DTGVSQNPRHKITKRGQNVTFRCDPISEHNRLYWYRQTLGQGPEFLTYFQNEAQLEKSRLLSDRFSAERPKGSFSTLEIQRTEQGDSAMYLCASSSQAGDQPQHFGDGTRLSIL.

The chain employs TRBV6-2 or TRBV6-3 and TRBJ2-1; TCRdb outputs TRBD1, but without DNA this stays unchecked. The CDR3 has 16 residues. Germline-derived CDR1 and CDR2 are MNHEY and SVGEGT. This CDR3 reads CASNDQDRGRYNEQFF.